These 8 T cell receptor beta chains share one sample of origin, sequenced in a study of CD8+ T cells in alopecia areata. It was cDNA, reverse transcribed from extracted RNA, that served as the sequencing template. Libraries were prepared by immunoSEQ multiplex PCR; TCRdb keeps only in-frame clonotypes and omits some of them. The table includes about 130,000 clones, approximately 49% detected once. Sample: CD8+ T cells sorted from blood, taken at week 0. The receptors derive from a human donor with alopecia areata.

The rearrangement uses TRBV5-6 and TRBJ1-1; possibly TRBD1 for D (5 bases). Germline values: CDR1 SGHDT, CDR2 YYEEEE. There are 15 residues in the CDR3. V lost 3 bases to trimming and J lost 2 bases, with 14 bases between them. The CDR3, as DNA: TGTGCCAGCAGCTGGGGCGGGGGTGAAAACACTGAAGCTTTCTTT. Translated, it gives CASSWGGGENTEAFF.

This clone was observed a handful of times. This sequence joins TRBV25-1 and TRBJ2-5; D is possibly TRBD1 (6 bases). From germline, CDR1 is MGHDK and CDR2 SYGVNS. Trimming took 6 bases from V and 4 from J, leaving 9 bases between them. This CDR3 contains 12 residues. The CDR3 sequence is CASSPQGETQYF. The CDR3 nucleotides are TGTGCCAGCAGCCCACAGGGAGAGACCCAGTACTTC.

The chain is built from TRBV13 and TRBJ1-2; no clear D. V shed 0 bases and J shed 0 bases, with 5 bases lying between them. CDR1 and CDR2 (germline): PRHDT, FYEKMQ (reference sequence). The CDR3 covers 14 residues. The CDR3 protein is CASSLGRSNYGYTF. The CDR3 bases are TGTGCCAGCAGCTTAGGCCGGTCTAACTATGGCTACACCTTC.

The rearrangement uses TRBV30 and TRBJ1-1; D not resolved. Trimming left V 3 bases short and J 7 bases short, with 15 bases between. The CDR3 spans 13 residues. Germline V gene data show CDR1 as GTSNPN and CDR2 as SVGIG (reference sequence). The CDR3 sequence: CAWSGRLRGEAFF. The CDR3 DNA is TGTGCCTGGAGCGGCAGGTTGAGAGGTGAAGCTTTCTTT.

The CDR3 nucleotides are TGTGCCAGCAGCCCCCGACAGGGCGGCTCACCCCTCCACTTT. Translating gives CASSPRQGGSPLHF. The genes are TRBV27 and TRBJ1-6; 7 bases agree with TRBD1. The length of the CDR3 is 14 residues. The V segment lost 6 bases and the J segment 10 bases; nucleotides outside the gene matches: 9. Germline loops: CDR1 MNHEY, CDR2 SMNVEV (reference sequence).

The rearrangement joins TRBV5-1 to TRBJ2-5; maybe TRBD2 (7 bases). The CDR3 contains 16 residues. V was clipped by 4 bases and J by 4 bases, with 20 bases between them. Germline assignment: CDR1 SGHRS and CDR2 YFSETQ. Written as DNA, the CDR3 is TGCGCCAGCAGCCCGCAGAAGGGGGGGGCGCGAGAGACCCAGTACTTC. Protein product: CASSPQKGGARETQYF.

V gene TRBV5-6 combines with J gene TRBJ2-7; maybe TRBD1 (5 bases). Germline assignment: CDR1 SGHDT and CDR2 YYEEEE. V shed 2 bases and J shed 4 bases, with 10 bases lying between them. This CDR3 is built from 13 residues. The CDR3 loop reads CASSFAPGYEQYF. DNA of the CDR3: TGTGCCAGCAGCTTCGCCCCAGGGTACGAGCAGTACTTC.

This clone came up a few times. V is TRBV29-1 and J is TRBJ2-2; D is perhaps TRBD1 or TRBD2 (5 bases each). Germline V lookup: CDR1 SQVTM, CDR2 ANQGSEA. CDR3 length: 13 residues. Trimming took 5 bases from V and 7 from J, leaving 14 bases between them. CDR3 protein: CSVWDPSSGELFF. The CDR3, as DNA: TGCAGCGTTTGGGACCCCTCAAGCGGGGAGCTGTTTTTT.